Described below is a single T cell receptor (beta chain) sequence and its context. These data are taken from a study of T cell responses to AZD1222 COVID-19 vaccine. Germline CDR1 reads SGHDN; CDR2 reads FVKESK. V was shortened by 0 bases and J by 4 bases, with 10 bases between the two germline ends. This CDR3 contains 15 residues. The method was immunoSEQ multiplex PCR; TCRdb's version includes in-frame clones alone and lacks a portion of them. The table has roughly 180,000 clones, 94% seen once. The sequences come from peripheral blood, collected on day 0 of AZD1222 vaccination. This receptor was identified in an adult in good health. V and J are TRBV14 and TRBJ1-3; no clear D gene. CDR3 sequence: CASSQDLYGGNTIYF. The CDR3, as DNA: TGTGCCAGCAGCCAAGACCTTTATGGAGGAAACACCATATATTTT.